The sequence of this T cell receptor beta chain was determined in a study of T cell clonotyping in hematopoietic cell transplantation. Study results and caveats: Recipient TCR diversity dropped after transplant; expanded clonotypes rose from day 30 to 180.

Only in-frame clones appear in the TCRdb table, and some are missing; sequencing was by immunoSEQ multiplex PCR. The data contain under 20,000 clones, about 82% of them singletons. About this clone itself: The target antigen is unknown.

Looked up from germline, CDR1 is SGHDT and CDR2 is YYEEEE. CDR3 length: 14 residues. With 0 bases removed from V and 3 bases from J, the gap between germline ends came to 7 bases. The time point was: recipient sample about 28 days before transplant, after cytoreduction. Sequenced here: peripheral blood mononuclear cells, sampled before stem cell transplant. This sequence joins TRBV5-6 and TRBJ1-3, with a tentative D call TRBD1 (5 bases). The source of this sequence is a man in his forties or fifties with acute myeloid leukemia. Some clones in this sample may be carry-over from other donors' samples. The CDR3 DNA reads TGTGCCAGCAGCTTGGGGGGACGTGGAAACACCATATATTTT. Translated, it gives CASSLGGRGNTIYF.